Presented here are 30 T cell receptor beta chains from one specimen sequenced in a study of spatial heterogeneity in lung cancer. The time point was: sample taken at primary tumor resection. TCRs were sequenced from unsorted whole RNA of tumor, nontumor lung or PBMC. TCRdb reprocessed the 5' RACE reads with MiXCR, giving one entry per CDR3 protein. The top ten clones hold roughly 25% of a sample with approximately 4,100 distinct CDR3 sequences, 24% of them seen once. The source was PBMCs, collected at surgery. The receptor set was obtained from a female donor with early-stage non-small cell lung cancer.

This clonotype was observed a few times. For a library built for alpha chains, this beta chain is a stray read; little rests on its size. The CDR3 sequence is CSVEVSGSILAKNIQYF. CDR3 in DNA: TGCAGCGTTGAAGTCAGCGGGAGTATTCTAGCCAAAAACATTCAGTACTTC. The chain combines TRBV29-1 with TRBJ2-4; TRBD2 agrees at 8 bases. V shed 1 base, J shed 0 bases, and the junction held 8 bases outside the gene matches. Germline CDR1 and CDR2: SQVTM and ANQGSEA. The CDR3 has 17 residues.

In its sample, this clonotype ranks as medium-sized. With the library built for alpha chains, this beta chain is off target and its frequency is not meaningful. The genes are TRBV20-1 and TRBJ2-1; D is uncertain. Germline assignment: CDR1 DFQATT and CDR2 SNEGSKA (reference sequence). Trimming stripped 3 bases from V and 4 bases from J, with 4 bases between. This CDR3 has 11 residues. The CDR3 here is CSARWYNEQFF. The CDR3 DNA is TGCAGTGCTAGGTGGTACAATGAGCAGTTCTTC.

This clonotype was seen a handful of times. Since it is a stray read in a library aimed at alpha chains, this beta chain has a size that is not meaningful. The chain combines TRBV7-9 with TRBJ2-1; D tentatively reads TRBD1 or TRBD2 (6 bases each). CDR3 size: 17 residues. Per germline, CDR1 SEHNR and CDR2 FQNEAQ (reference sequence). V gave up 3 bases and J gave up 10 bases, with 25 bases separating them. The CDR3 nucleotides read TGTGCCAGCAGCTTCGCAGGGAGGACGTCCAGGGGTGAGGAGCAGTTCTTC. Translating gives CASSFAGRTSRGEEQFF.

This clonotype is classed as medium-sized (0.01 to 0.1%). This beta chain is a stray sequence in a library constructed for alpha chains; its clone size is not meaningful. DNA of the CDR3: TGTGCCAGCAGCCAAGGTCCGGGAGCGAACACCGGGGAGCTGTTTTTT. Amino acids: CASSQGPGANTGELFF. This rearrangement joins TRBV4-2 to TRBJ2-2; D may be TRBD2 (6 bases). Germline V gives CDR1 LGHNA, CDR2 YNFKEQ. This CDR3 region has 16 residues. V was shortened by 1 base and J by 0 bases, with 9 bases between the two germline ends.

By sample fraction, this clonotype is medium-sized. This beta chain turned up in a library designed for alpha chains; as an off-target read, its abundance says little. This sequence joins TRBV7-2 and TRBJ2-5; no clear D gene. The germline V gene encodes CDR1 SGHTA and CDR2 FQGNSA. The CDR3 has 16 amino acids. Trimming took off 0 bases at V and 1 base at J, with 12 bases between the two ends. The CDR3: CASSLARQLTQETQYF. The CDR3 DNA sequence: TGTGCCAGCAGCTTAGCGCGCCAGCTAACCCAAGAGACCCAGTACTTC.

This clonotype was counted between two and nine times. This beta chain is a stray sequence in a library constructed for alpha chains; its clone size is not meaningful. The chain carries TRBV5-4 and TRBJ2-1; D uncertain. The germline gives CDR1 SGHNT, CDR2 YYREEE (reference sequence). Trimming removed 1 base at V and 0 bases at J, with 8 bases between. This CDR3 has 15 residues. The CDR3 DNA follows: TGTGCCAGCAGCTTGACCCCGAGCTCCTACAATGAGCAGTTCTTC. This sequence encodes CASSLTPSSYNEQFF.

This clonotype came up a few times. The size of this beta chain means little, since it is a stray read in a library made for alpha chains. J is TRBJ2-3 and V is TRBV29-1; maybe TRBD2 (5 bases). Trimming removed 0 bases at V and 2 bases at J, with 15 bases between. CDR3 size: 16 residues. The germline CDR1 and CDR2 sequences are SQVTM and ANQGSEA. CDR3 region: CSVEDRGSWTTDTQYF. The CDR3 DNA sequence: TGCAGCGTTGAAGATCGAGGGAGCTGGACCACAGATACGCAGTATTTT.

This clonotype was picked up a small number of times. Within a library made for alpha chains, this beta chain is off target, and its count is uninformative. The chain carries TRBV7-2 and TRBJ2-7; no definite D call. Germline V gives CDR1 SGHTA, CDR2 FQGNSA. Trimming cost V 4 bases and J 4 bases, with 11 bases left between them. The CDR3 covers 13 residues. Here the CDR3 reads CASSSTRWYEQYF. CDR3 coding DNA: TGTGCCAGCAGCTCTACTCGATGGTACGAGCAGTACTTC.

In regard to this clonotype: The library was built for alpha chains, so this beta chain is an off-target read and its size means little. This chain connects TRBV19 to TRBJ1-5, with unresolved D. CDR1 and CDR2 (germline): LNHDA, SQIVND (reference sequence). Trimming took 6 bases from V and 1 from J, leaving 10 bases between them. The length of the CDR3 is 14 residues. The chain's CDR3 is CASRGIQSNQPQHF. The CDR3 nucleotides are TGTGCCAGTAGAGGCATACAGAGCAATCAGCCCCAGCATTTT.

This clonotype appeared a few times. This beta chain slipped into a library made for alpha chains as a stray read, so its size is not meaningful. The gene calls are TRBV20-1 and TRBJ2-2, with 11 bases fitting TRBD2. Germline loops: CDR1 DFQATT, CDR2 SNEGSKA (reference sequence). The CDR3 has 14 residues. V lost 5 bases and J lost 5; bases outside the gene matches: 4. The CDR3, as DNA: TGCAGTGCTTTTAGCGGGAGGGGAACCGGGGAGCTGTTTTTT. Translated, it gives CSAFSGRGTGELFF.

This clonotype was counted only a few times. Little can be read into the size of this beta chain, an off-target read in a library designed for alpha chains. CDR3: CASTRRDTQYF. Written as DNA, the CDR3 is TGTGCCAGCACCCGGAGGGATACGCAGTATTTT. The V call is TRBV27, the J call TRBJ2-3, with TRBD2 as a possible D gene (5 bases). The CDR3 sequence is 11 residues long. The germline V and J ends were trimmed by 7 bases and 6 bases, with 8 bases remaining between them. The germline CDR1 and CDR2 sequences are MNHEY and SMNVEV (reference sequence).

With regard to this clonotype: The library was designed around alpha chains, so this beta chain is a stray read whose abundance carries little weight. The chain recombines TRBV28 with TRBJ1-2; D remains unclear. CDR1 is MDHEN, CDR2 SYDVKM, per germline. Trimming pared 7 bases from V and 4 bases from J, leaving 16 bases between. The CDR3 spans 14 residues. The CDR3 nucleotides are TGTGCCAGCACCGCAAACTTCAACCCCTATGGCTACACCTTC. Translation gives CASTANFNPYGYTF.

By share, this clonotype counts as medium-sized. Little can be read into the size of this beta chain, an off-target read in a library designed for alpha chains. This rearrangement joins TRBV24-1 to TRBJ2-1; D is perhaps TRBD1 (6 bases). Trimming stripped 1 base from V and 6 bases from J, with 9 bases between. The CDR3 length is 14 residues. CDR1 is KGHDR, CDR2 SFDVKD, per germline. The CDR3 loop reads CATSDLTRGNEQFF. CDR3 coding DNA: TGTGCCACCAGTGATTTAACCAGGGGCAATGAGCAGTTCTTC.

There are a few counts of this clonotype. Since the library was made to target alpha chains, this beta chain is a stray read and its abundance is not meaningful. The chain has TRBV6-1 and TRBJ2-5; D gene uncertain. The CDR3 loop spans 13 amino acids. V lost 6 bases, J lost 4 bases, and 12 bases lay in between. The germline V gene has CDR1 MNHNS and CDR2 SASEGT. CDR3 sequence: CASSRTGRETQYF. The CDR3 nucleotides read TGTGCCAGCAGCCGAACCGGACGAGAGACCCAGTACTTC.

In regard to this clonotype: Since the library was made to target alpha chains, this beta chain is a stray read and its abundance is not meaningful. The chain employs TRBV12-3 or TRBV12-4 and TRBJ2-1; D gene unclear. Trimming stripped 0 bases from V and 4 bases from J, with 7 bases between. There are 14 residues in the CDR3. CDR3 coding DNA: TGTGCCAGCAGTTTAGCGGGGAATTACAATGAGCAGTTCTTC. Amino acids: CASSLAGNYNEQFF.

Points on this clonotype: This beta chain appears as a stray read in a library generated for alpha chains; its size is not informative. V usage is TRBV3-1 and J usage is TRBJ2-6, with 7 bases that match TRBD2. CDR3 size: 17 residues. The junction had 14 bases not matched to a gene; V was cut back by 4 bases and J by 8 bases. Germline-derived CDR1 and CDR2 are LGHDT and YNNKEL (reference sequence). The CDR3 region has the DNA TGTGCCAGCAGCCTGCACTCGGTGGCGGGAGTCTCCAACGTCCTGACTTTC. It encodes CASSLHSVAGVSNVLTF. Full variable domain (missing parts from reference TRBV3-1 and TRBJ2-6): DTAVSQTPKYLVTQMGNDKSIKCEQNLGHDTMYWYKQDSKKFLKIMFSYNNKELIINETVPNRFSPKSPDKAHLNLHINSLELGDSAVYFCASSLHSVAGVSNVLTFGAGSRLTVL.

A word on this clonotype: This beta chain turned up in a library designed for alpha chains; as an off-target read, its abundance says little. The chain combines TRBV25-1 with TRBJ2-3; D is undetermined. This CDR3 contains 14 residues. V lost 8 bases and J 0 bases, leaving 12 bases between the germline ends. The V gene's germline CDR1 is MGHDK and CDR2 SYGVNS. In DNA form, the CDR3 reads TGTGCCAGCGCTGATAAAGGGAGCACAGATACGCAGTATTTT. Amino acid sequence: CASADKGSTDTQYF.

In this sample, this clonotype turned up a few times. This beta chain is an unintended read in a library built for alpha chains; its size means little. The genes are TRBV28 and TRBJ2-1, with D unresolved. The CDR3 contains 12 residues. V lost 6 bases to trimming and J lost 7 bases, with 10 bases between them. The V gene's germline CDR1 is MDHEN and CDR2 SYDVKM. The CDR3 sequence: CASREHGNEQFF. CDR3 DNA: TGTGCCAGCAGAGAACATGGGAATGAGCAGTTCTTC.

In its sample, this clonotype is medium-sized. Found in a library prepared for alpha chains, this beta chain is an off-target read, and its abundance has little meaning. V gene TRBV2 combines with J gene TRBJ2-1, with D perhaps matching TRBD1 (5 bases). The CDR3 covers 15 residues. CDR1 SNHLY and CDR2 FYNNEI come from the germline V gene. Trimming pared 4 bases from V and 3 bases from J, leaving 13 bases between. In nucleotides, the CDR3 is TGTGCCAGCAGTGGATCTAGGGGATTCTACAATGAGCAGTTCTTC. Translated, it gives CASSGSRGFYNEQFF.

Regarding this clonotype: As an off-target read in a library built for alpha chains, this beta chain has a frequency of little significance. The CDR3 coding sequence is TGTGCCAGTAGTATACTGGCGGGGGAGGACGAGCAGTACTTC. Residues: CASSILAGEDEQYF. The rearrangement links TRBV19 to TRBJ2-7; TRBD2 aligns across 7 bases. After removal of 2 bases from V and 5 bases from J, the junction contained 6 bases not matched to a gene. The CDR3 length is 14 residues. CDR1 is LNHDA and CDR2 is SQIVND in the germline V gene (reference sequence).

Only a few counts were recorded for this clonotype. This beta chain is an off-target read within a library intended for alpha chains, so its frequency means little. The gene calls are TRBV6-1 and TRBJ2-1; the D is unclear. CDR3 length: 16 amino acids. Germline CDR1 reads MNHNS; CDR2 reads SASEGT. Between the trimmed V and J ends, which lost 4 bases and 7 bases, there was a span of 20 bases. CDR3 in DNA: TGTGCCAGCAGTGGACGCAGAGACTCTATTAGTAATGAGCAGTTCTTC. Amino acids: CASSGRRDSISNEQFF.

Only a few counts were recorded for this clonotype. This beta chain slipped into a library made for alpha chains as a stray read, so its size is not meaningful. The gene calls are TRBV27 and TRBJ2-3; no firm D call. Trimming left V 6 bases short and J 4 bases short, with 29 bases between. Germline loops: CDR1 MNHEY, CDR2 SMNVEV (reference sequence). The CDR3 extends over 19 amino acids. In nucleotides, the CDR3 is TGTGCCAGCAGAAGCGTCTACGGGTCTTACGCGGTGGGGTCAGATACGCAGTATTTT. Its translation: CASRSVYGSYAVGSDTQYF.

This clonotype has a handful of counts. A library prepared for alpha chains yielded this beta chain as an off-target read; its size is of little meaning. The rearrangement joins TRBV5-1 to TRBJ2-7; D might be TRBD2 (6 bases). This CDR3 is 14 amino acids long. Germline V gene data show CDR1 as SGHRS and CDR2 as YFSETQ. Trimming removed 3 bases from V and 7 bases from J, with 17 bases in between. CDR3 sequence reads: CASSYSGVGGEQYF. The CDR3 DNA sequence: TGCGCCAGCAGCTATTCGGGGGTCGGAGGAGAGCAGTACTTC.

This clonotype turned up a few times. Within a library made for alpha chains, this beta chain is off target, and its count is uninformative. The V and J genes are TRBV30 and TRBJ2-5; TRBD2 matches at 7 bases. This CDR3 region has 14 residues. CDR1 and CDR2 (germline): GTSNPN, SVGIG (reference sequence). V gave up 1 base and J gave up 5 bases; unmatched junction bases: 7. CDR3 residues: CAWSAAGVGETQYF. The DNA for the CDR3 is TGTGCCTGGAGTGCGGCGGGAGTTGGGGAGACCCAGTACTTC.

This clonotype is judged medium-sized (0.01 to 0.1%). A library prepared for alpha chains yielded this beta chain as an off-target read; its size is of little meaning. The rearrangement joins TRBV5-1 to TRBJ2-1; D unclear. The germline V gene encodes CDR1 SGHRS and CDR2 YFSETQ. The V end lost 4 bases, the J end lost 0 bases, and 11 bases lay between the germline ends. CDR3 size: 15 residues. CDR3: CASSLTQSSYNEQFF. The DNA of the CDR3 is TGCGCCAGCAGCCTAACTCAAAGCTCCTACAATGAGCAGTTCTTC.

This clonotype qualifies as medium-sized. This beta chain represents an off-target read in a library built for alpha chains; its size is of limited meaning. The chain uses TRBV7-8 and TRBJ1-2, with D possibly matching TRBD1 (6 bases). Trimming removed 2 bases from V and 6 bases from J, with 10 bases in between. The CDR3 is made up of 13 amino acids. Germline V CDR1 and CDR2: SGHVS, FQNEAQ. The chain's CDR3 is CASSLQGRDGYTF. DNA for the CDR3: TGTGCCAGCAGCTTACAGGGGAGGGATGGCTACACCTTC.

As to this clonotype: This beta chain is off target for a library built for alpha chains, so its abundance means little. The genes are TRBV6-4 and TRBJ2-3, with D maybe TRBD1 (5 bases). CDR1 MRHNA and CDR2 SNTAGT come from the germline V gene. The CDR3 runs to 14 residues. Trimming cost V 3 bases and J 4 bases, with 11 bases left between them. The CDR3 region is CASSDGQGADTQYF. For the CDR3, the DNA is TGTGCCAGCAGTGATGGGCAGGGTGCAGATACGCAGTATTTT.

This clonotype came up a few times. This beta chain is a stray sequence in a library constructed for alpha chains; its clone size is not meaningful. The chain couples TRBV12-3 or TRBV12-4 to TRBJ2-1, with 8 nucleotides matching TRBD2. The CDR3 is made up of 14 amino acids. Trimming removed 6 bases from V and 3 bases from J; junction bases left unmatched: 4. The CDR3 DNA reads as TGTGCCAGCAGGGCGAGCGGGAGCTACAATGAGCAGTTCTTC. Amino acids: CASRASGSYNEQFF.

Notes on this clonotype: This beta chain lies outside the target of a library built for alpha chains; its clone size means little. This chain joins TRBV29-1 and TRBJ2-3; TRBD1 agrees at 9 bases. Germline V gene lookup returns CDR1 SQVTM and CDR2 ANQGSEA. V lost 6 bases, J lost 6 bases, and 10 bases stayed unmatched. CDR3 length: 14 residues. In nucleotides, the CDR3 is TGCAGCGTGACCGGGACAGGGATTTTTGATACGCAGTATTTT. This codes for CSVTGTGIFDTQYF.

This clonotype is labeled as medium-sized. The library was prepared for alpha chains; this beta chain is a stray read, so its frequency means little. The rearrangement uses TRBV6-2 or TRBV6-3 and TRBJ2-2, with D maybe TRBD2 (5 bases). Germline V lookup: CDR1 MNHEY, CDR2 SVGEGT. V dropped 6 bases and J dropped 0 bases, with 20 bases sitting between them. This CDR3 spans 18 amino acids. CDR3 nucleotide sequence: TGTGCCAGCAGCCGAACCTCTAGCCCTAACGCGAACACCGGGGAGCTGTTTTTT. Its protein product is CASSRTSSPNANTGELFF.